The 8 T cell receptor beta chains presented below share a single source sample, sequenced in a study of cytomegalovirus exposure and HLA in healthy donors. 13 Jbeta primers and 60 Vbeta primers were used for the PCR. Here immunoSEQ multiplex PCR was the method, and the copy in TCRdb shows in-frame clones only, minus some. Of 150,000 to 200,000 clones listed, approximately 59% are singletons. Sequencing was carried out using PBMCs. Every receptor here comes from a man in his forties or fifties in good health and CMV-seronegative.

A single count supports this clone. This chain connects TRBV6-6 to TRBJ2-5, with 7 bases fitting TRBD1. Trimming removed 5 bases from V and 2 bases from J; junction bases left unmatched: 2. Germline CDR1 and CDR2: MNHNY and SVGAGI (reference sequence). The length of the CDR3 is 13 residues. This CDR3 is CASSDRAQETQYF. For the CDR3, the DNA is TGTGCCAGCAGTGACAGGGCACAAGAGACCCAGTACTTC.

This clone was observed a handful of times. The chain carries TRBV4-1 and TRBJ2-1; TRBD1 aligns across 7 bases. The germline V gene has CDR1 MGHRA and CDR2 YSYEKL. V trimming: 1 base; J trimming: 8 bases; junction bases outside the gene matches: 8. The CDR3 has 15 amino acids. The DNA of the CDR3 is TGCGCCAGCAGCCAAGGCGGACAGGCCCTCCATGAGCAGTTCTTC. It codes for CASSQGGQALHEQFF.

CDR3 sequence: CASSFNRAMNTEAFF. Here the CDR3 DNA reads TGTGCCAGCAGCTTTAACAGGGCGATGAACACTGAAGCTTTCTTT. The rearrangement joins TRBV5-6 to TRBJ1-1; D may be TRBD1 (6 bases). The germline V gene encodes CDR1 SGHDT and CDR2 YYEEEE. The CDR3 contains 15 residues. V was clipped by 2 bases and J by 0 bases, with 11 bases between them.

The chain is built from TRBV7-3 and TRBJ2-7, with 7 bases fitting TRBD2. V was pared by 3 bases and J by 5 bases, with 7 bases of the junction left unmatched. Germline V gives CDR1 SGHTA, CDR2 FQGTGA. The CDR3 consists of 14 residues. The CDR3 reads CASSLAGVVDEQYF. CDR3 sequence (DNA): TGTGCCAGCAGCTTGGCGGGAGTAGTAGACGAGCAGTACTTC.

J is TRBJ1-2 and V is TRBV4-1; 9 nucleotides match TRBD1. The V gene end was trimmed by 0 bases and the J gene end by 4 bases; junction bases not matched to a gene: 3. CDR1 and CDR2 (germline): MGHRA, YSYEKL. The CDR3 length is 15 residues. CDR3 nucleotide sequence: TGCGCCAGCAGCCAAGATGGGACAGGGAGCTATGGCTACACCTTC. Translation: CASSQDGTGSYGYTF.

This chain connects TRBV7-9 to TRBJ2-7, with D uncertain. CDR3 length equals 13 residues. The V and J ends lost 5 bases and 1 base respectively, with 9 bases between them. From germline, CDR1 is SEHNR and CDR2 FQNEAQ (reference sequence). The CDR3 protein is CASSAGHSYEQYF. CDR3 DNA sequence: TGTGCCAGCAGCGCAGGCCATTCCTACGAGCAGTACTTC.

The gene calls are TRBV6-1 and TRBJ2-7; the match to TRBD2 covers 8 bases. CDR3 length equals 13 residues. Unmatched junction bases numbered 13, after V lost 11 bases and J lost 7 bases. Germline CDR1 is MNHNS and CDR2 is SASEGT. CDR3 sequence: CALRSGGLGEQYF. CDR3 bases: TGTGCCTTACGGTCGGGGGGGCTTGGGGAGCAGTACTTC.

The chain uses TRBV9 and TRBJ2-7; the match to TRBD1 covers 10 bases. This CDR3 has 15 residues. V lost 0 bases, J lost 2 bases, and 2 bases stayed unmatched. Germline CDR1 reads SGDLS; CDR2 reads YYNGEE. The DNA for the CDR3 is TGTGCCAGCAGCGTAGTAGGACAGGGGGCCTACGAGCAGTACTTC. Protein product: CASSVVGQGAYEQYF.